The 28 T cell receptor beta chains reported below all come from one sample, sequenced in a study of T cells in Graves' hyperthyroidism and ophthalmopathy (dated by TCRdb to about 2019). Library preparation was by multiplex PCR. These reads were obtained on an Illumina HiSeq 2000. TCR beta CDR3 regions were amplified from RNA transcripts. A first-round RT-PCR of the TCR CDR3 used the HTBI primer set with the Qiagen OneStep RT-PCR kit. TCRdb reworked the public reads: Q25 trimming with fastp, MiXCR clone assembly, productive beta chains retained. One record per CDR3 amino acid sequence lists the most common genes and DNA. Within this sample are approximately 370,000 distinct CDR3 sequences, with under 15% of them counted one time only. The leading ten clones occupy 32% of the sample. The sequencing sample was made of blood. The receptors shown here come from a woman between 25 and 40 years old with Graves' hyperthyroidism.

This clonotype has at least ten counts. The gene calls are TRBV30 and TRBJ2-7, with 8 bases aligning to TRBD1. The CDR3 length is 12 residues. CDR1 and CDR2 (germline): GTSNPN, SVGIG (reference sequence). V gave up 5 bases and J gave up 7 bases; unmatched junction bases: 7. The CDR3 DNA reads TGTGCCTGGGGGGCTCGACAGGGGGAGCAGTACTTC. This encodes CAWGARQGEQYF.

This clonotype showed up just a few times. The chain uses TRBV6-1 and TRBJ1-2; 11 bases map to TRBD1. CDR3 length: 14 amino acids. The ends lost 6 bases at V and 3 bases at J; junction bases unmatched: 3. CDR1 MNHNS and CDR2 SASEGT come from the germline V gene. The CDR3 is CASRRDRGDYGYTF. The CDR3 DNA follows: TGTGCCAGCAGGCGGGACAGGGGGGACTATGGCTACACCTTC.

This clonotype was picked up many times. This chain's CDR3 is CASSFDMGGYTF. CDR3 DNA sequence: TGTGCCAGCAGTTTTGATATGGGAGGCTACACCTTC. This chain links TRBV12-3 or TRBV12-4 with TRBJ1-2; D uncertain. Trimming removed 3 bases from V and 8 bases from J, with 10 bases in between. The CDR3 covers 12 residues.

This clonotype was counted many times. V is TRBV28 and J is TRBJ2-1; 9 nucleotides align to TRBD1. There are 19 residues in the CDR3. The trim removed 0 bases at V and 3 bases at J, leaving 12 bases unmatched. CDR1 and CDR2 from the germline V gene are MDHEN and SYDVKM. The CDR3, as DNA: TGTGCCAGCAGTTTATGGGGACAGGGTAAGGGAGGGGGCTACAATGAGCAGTTCTTC. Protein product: CASSLWGQGKGGGYNEQFF.

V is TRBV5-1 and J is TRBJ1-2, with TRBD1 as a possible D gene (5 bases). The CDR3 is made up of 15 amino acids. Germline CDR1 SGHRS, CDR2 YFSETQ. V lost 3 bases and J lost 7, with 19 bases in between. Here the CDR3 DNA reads TGCGCCAGCAGCTCTTTGGGAAGGGGCCCGGGTGGCTACACCTTC. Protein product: CASSSLGRGPGGYTF.

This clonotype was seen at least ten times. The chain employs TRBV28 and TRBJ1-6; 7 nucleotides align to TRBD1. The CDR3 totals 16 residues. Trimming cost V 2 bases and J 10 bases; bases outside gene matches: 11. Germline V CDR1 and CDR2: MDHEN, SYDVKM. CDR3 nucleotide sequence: TGTGCCAGCAGTTTAAGTGGCGCCAGGGGGGGATCACCCCTCCACTTT. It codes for CASSLSGARGGSPLHF.

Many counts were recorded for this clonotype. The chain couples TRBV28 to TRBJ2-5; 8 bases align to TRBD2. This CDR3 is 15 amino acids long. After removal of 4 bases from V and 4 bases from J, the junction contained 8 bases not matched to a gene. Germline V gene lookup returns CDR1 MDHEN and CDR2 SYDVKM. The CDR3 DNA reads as TGTGCCAGCAGTTCCCCCCTCGCGGGGGGAGAGACCCAGTACTTC. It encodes CASSSPLAGGETQYF.

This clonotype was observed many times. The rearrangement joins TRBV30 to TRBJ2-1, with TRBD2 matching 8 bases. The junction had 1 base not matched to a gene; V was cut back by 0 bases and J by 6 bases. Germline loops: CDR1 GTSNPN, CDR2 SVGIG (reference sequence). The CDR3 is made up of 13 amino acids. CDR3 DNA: TGTGCCTGGAGTGTACTAGCGGTCAATGAGCAGTTCTTC. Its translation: CAWSVLAVNEQFF.

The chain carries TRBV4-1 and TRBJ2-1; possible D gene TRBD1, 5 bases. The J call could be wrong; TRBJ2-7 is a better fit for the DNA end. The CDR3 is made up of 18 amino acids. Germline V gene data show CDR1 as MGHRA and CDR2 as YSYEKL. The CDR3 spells CASSQDLDPGFFYNEQYF. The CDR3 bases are TGCGCCAGCAGCCAAGATCTCGACCCAGGGTTCTTCTACAATGAGCAGTACTTC.

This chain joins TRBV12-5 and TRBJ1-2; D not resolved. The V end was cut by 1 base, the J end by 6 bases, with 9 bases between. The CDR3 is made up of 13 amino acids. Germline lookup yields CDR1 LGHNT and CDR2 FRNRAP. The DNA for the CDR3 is TGTGCTAGTGGTTTGGGTACAGAACATGGCTACACCTTC. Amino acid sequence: CASGLGTEHGYTF.

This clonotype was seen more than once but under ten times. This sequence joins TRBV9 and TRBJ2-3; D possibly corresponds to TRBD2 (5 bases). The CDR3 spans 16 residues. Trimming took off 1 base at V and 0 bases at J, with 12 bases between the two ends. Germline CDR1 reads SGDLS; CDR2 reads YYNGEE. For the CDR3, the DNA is TGTGCCAGCAGCGTAAGCGGACCAAAAAGCACAGATACGCAGTATTTT. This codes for CASSVSGPKSTDTQYF.

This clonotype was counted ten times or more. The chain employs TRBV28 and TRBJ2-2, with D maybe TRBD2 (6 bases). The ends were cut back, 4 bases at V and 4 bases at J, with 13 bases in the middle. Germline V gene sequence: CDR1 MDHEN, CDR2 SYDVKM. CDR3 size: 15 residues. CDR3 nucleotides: TGTGCCAGCAGTTCCGGTCCGGGGGTCACCGGGGAGCTGTTTTTT. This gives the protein CASSSGPGVTGELFF.

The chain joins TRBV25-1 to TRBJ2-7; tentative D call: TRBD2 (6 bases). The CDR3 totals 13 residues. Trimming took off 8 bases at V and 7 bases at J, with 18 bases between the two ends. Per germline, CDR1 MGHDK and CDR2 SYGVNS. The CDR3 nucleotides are TGTGCCAGCTTCTCGGGGGAACGTGGAGAGCAGTACTTC. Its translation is CASFSGERGEQYF.

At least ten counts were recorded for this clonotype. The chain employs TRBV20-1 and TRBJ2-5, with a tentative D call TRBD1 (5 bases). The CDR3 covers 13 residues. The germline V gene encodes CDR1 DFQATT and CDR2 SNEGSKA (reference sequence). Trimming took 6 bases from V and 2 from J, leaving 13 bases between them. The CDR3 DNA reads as TGCAGTGCCCGGCGGACACCGCAAGAGACCCAGTACTTC. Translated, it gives CSARRTPQETQYF.

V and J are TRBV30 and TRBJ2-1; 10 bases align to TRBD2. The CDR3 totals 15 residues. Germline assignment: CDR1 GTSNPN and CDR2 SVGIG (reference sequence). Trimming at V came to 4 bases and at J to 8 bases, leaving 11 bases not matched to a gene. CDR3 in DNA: TGTGCCTGGAACCAGGGGGCTAGCGGGGGTTATGAGCAGTTCTTC. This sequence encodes CAWNQGASGGYEQFF. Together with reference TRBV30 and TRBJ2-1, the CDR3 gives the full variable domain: SQTIHQWPATLVQPVGSPLSLECTVEGTSNPNLYWYRQAAGRGLQLLFYSVGIGQISSEVPQNLSASRPQDRQFILSSKKLLLSDSGFYLCAWNQGASGGYEQFFGPGTRLTVL.

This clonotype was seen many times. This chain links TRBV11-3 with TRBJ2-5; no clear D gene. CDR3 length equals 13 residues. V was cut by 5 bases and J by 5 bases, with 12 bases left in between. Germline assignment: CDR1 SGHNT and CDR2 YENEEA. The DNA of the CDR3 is TGTGCCAGCAGCCTAACCCTGCGGGAGACCCAGTACTTC. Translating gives CASSLTLRETQYF.

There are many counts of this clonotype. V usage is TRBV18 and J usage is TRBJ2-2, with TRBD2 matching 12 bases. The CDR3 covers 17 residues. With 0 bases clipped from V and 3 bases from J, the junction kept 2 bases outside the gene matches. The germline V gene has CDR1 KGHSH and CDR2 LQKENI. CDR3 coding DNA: TGTGCCAGCTCACCACCTGGACTAGCGGGATACACCGGGGAGCTGTTTTTT. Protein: CASSPPGLAGYTGELFF.

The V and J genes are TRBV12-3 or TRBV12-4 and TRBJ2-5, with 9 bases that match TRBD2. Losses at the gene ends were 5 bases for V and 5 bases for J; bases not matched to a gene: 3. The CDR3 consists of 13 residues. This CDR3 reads CASSRGLAETQYF. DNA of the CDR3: TGTGCCAGCAGTCGCGGACTAGCGGAGACCCAGTACTTC.

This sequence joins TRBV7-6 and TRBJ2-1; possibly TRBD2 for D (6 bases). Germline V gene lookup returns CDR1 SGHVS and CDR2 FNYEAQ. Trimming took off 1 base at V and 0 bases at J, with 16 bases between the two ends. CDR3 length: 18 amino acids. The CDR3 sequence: CASSLDSSGSNSYNEQFF. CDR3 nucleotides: TGTGCCAGCAGCTTAGATAGTAGCGGCTCGAACTCCTACAATGAGCAGTTCTTC.

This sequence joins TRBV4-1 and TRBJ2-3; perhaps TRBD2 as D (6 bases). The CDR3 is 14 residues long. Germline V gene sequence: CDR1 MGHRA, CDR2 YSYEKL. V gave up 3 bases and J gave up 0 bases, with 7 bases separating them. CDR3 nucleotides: TGCGCCAGCAGCCACGGGGGAAGCACAGATACGCAGTATTTT. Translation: CASSHGGSTDTQYF.

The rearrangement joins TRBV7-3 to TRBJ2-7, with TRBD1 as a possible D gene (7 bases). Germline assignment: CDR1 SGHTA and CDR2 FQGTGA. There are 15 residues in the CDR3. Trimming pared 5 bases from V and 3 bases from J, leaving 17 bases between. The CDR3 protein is CASSAGGTPVYEQYF. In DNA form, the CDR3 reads TGTGCCAGCAGCGCAGGGGGGACCCCGGTCTACGAGCAGTACTTC.

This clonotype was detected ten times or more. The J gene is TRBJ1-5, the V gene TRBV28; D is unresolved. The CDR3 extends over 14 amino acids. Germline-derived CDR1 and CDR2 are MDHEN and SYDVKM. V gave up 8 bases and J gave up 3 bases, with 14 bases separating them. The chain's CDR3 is CASQHAQINQPQHF. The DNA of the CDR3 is TGTGCCAGCCAACATGCTCAAATCAATCAGCCCCAGCATTTT.

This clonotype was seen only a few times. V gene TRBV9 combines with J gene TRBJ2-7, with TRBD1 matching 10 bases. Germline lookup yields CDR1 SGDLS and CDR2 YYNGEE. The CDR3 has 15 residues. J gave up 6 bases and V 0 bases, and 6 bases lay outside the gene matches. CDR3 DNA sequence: TGTGCCAGCAGCGTAGGTGGGACAGGGGTTCCCGAGCAGTACTTC. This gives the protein CASSVGGTGVPEQYF.

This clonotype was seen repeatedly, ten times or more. CDR3 nucleotides: TGCGCCAGCAATGGAGGGCCTCTGACAGATACGCAGTATTTT. Its translation: CASNGGPLTDTQYF. The rearrangement links TRBV5-1 to TRBJ2-3; possibly TRBD2 for D (6 bases). This CDR3 has 14 residues. Germline V gene data show CDR1 as SGHRS and CDR2 as YFSETQ. Between the trimmed V and J ends, which lost 6 bases and 3 bases, there was a span of 14 bases. The full variable domain, with the rest looked up from reference TRBV5-1 and TRBJ2-3, is KAGVTQTPRYLIKTRGQQVTLSCSPISGHRSVSWYQQTPGQGLQFLFEYFSETQRNKGNFPGRFSGRQFSNSRSEMNVSTLELGDSALYLCASNGGPLTDTQYFGPGTRLTVL.

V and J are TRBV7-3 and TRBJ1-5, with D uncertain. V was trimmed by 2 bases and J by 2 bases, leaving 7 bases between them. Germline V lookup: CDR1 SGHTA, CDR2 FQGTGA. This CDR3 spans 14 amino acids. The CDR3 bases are TGTGCCAGCAGCTTAGACTTAGGCAATCAGCCCCAGCATTTT. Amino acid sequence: CASSLDLGNQPQHF.

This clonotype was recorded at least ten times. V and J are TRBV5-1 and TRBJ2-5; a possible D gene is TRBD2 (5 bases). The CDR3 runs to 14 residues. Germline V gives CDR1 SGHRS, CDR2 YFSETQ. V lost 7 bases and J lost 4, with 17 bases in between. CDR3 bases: TGCGCCAGCGCGGGCGGCAAGATGGGAGAGACCCAGTACTTC. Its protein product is CASAGGKMGETQYF.

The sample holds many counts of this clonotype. The DNA for the CDR3 is TGCAGCGTTGAAGGTCCCCCCCGTACAGGGCGGAAGACCCAGTACTTC. This codes for CSVEGPPRTGRKTQYF. This chain uses TRBV29-1 with TRBJ2-5; D might be TRBD1 (6 bases). This CDR3 has 16 residues. Trimming shortened V by 1 base and J by 6 bases, and 21 bases separated the two germline ends. From germline, CDR1 is SQVTM and CDR2 ANQGSEA.

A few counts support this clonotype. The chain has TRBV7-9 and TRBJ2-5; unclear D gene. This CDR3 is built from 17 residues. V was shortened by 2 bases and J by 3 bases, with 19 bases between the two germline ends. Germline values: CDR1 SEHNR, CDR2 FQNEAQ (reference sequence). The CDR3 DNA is TGTGCCAGCAGCTTACGCCCCAGGTGGGCAGAAAAAGAGACCCAGTACTTC. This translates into CASSLRPRWAEKETQYF.